This TCR beta chain originates from a study of T cells in women clearing cervical HPV infection. Background on the study: Control women cleared a single incident HPV16 infection within 12 months.

Sequenced by immunoSEQ multiplex PCR; TCRdb stores in-frame clones only, minus some. The specimen's table records around 19,000 clones. Comment on this clone: From the germline J gene comes the end of the CDR3, since the read stops 3 residues before it.

This CDR3 has 13 amino acids. Germline lookup yields CDR1 GTSNPN and CDR2 SVGIG (reference sequence). Sequenced: blood buffy coat. This receptor was obtained from a woman aged 18 to 75 with a cervical HPV16 infection that either progressed to CIN3+ or cleared (not recorded which). The chain joins TRBV30 to TRBJ2-4; 7 positions agree with TRBD1. CDR3 DNA, as far as it was read: TGTGCCTCCTGGGACAGTGGTAACTATGGT. Protein product: CASWDSGNYG. The whole CDR3 sequence reads CASWDSGNYGQYF.